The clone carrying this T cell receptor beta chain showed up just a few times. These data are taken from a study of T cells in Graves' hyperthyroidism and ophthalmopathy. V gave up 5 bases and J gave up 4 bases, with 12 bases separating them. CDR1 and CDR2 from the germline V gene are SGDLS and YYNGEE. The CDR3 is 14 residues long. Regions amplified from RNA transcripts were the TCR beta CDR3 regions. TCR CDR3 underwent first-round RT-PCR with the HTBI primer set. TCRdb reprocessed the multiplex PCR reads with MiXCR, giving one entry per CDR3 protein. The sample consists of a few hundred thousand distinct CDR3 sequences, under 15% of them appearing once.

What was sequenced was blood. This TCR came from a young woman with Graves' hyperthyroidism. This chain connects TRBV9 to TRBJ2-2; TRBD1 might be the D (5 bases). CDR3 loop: CASRQGRGTGELFF. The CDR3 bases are TGTGCCAGCAGGCAGGGAAGGGGCACCGGGGAGCTGTTTTTT.